This T cell receptor (beta chain) originates from a study of T cells in localized non-small cell lung cancer. Study-level points and caveats: As only one tumor region underwent sequencing, heterogeneity remains possible. In adjacent lung, a median around 55 of the top 100 tumor clones were found.

Using immunoSEQ multiplex PCR, the repertoire was profiled, and TCRdb retains in-frame clones only, with some absent. The table includes 34,000 or so clones, 90% to 95% detected once. V was shortened by 5 bases and J by 4 bases, with 10 bases between the two germline ends. The CDR3 sequence is 13 residues long. Germline assignment: CDR1 SGHTA and CDR2 FQGNSA. A note on this clone: Antigen: not known.

V is TRBV7-2 and J is TRBJ2-3; no definite D call. The source of this sequence is a female donor over 55 with stage I lung adenocarcinoma. Sequences were derived from peripheral blood, sampled before any cancer treatment. The CDR3 here is CASSPRPSDTQYF. CDR3 bases: TGTGCCAGCAGCCCGAGACCGTCAGATACGCAGTATTTT.